This T cell receptor beta chain was captured by sequencing in a study of shared clonotypes between healthy human individuals. Background on the study: Each donor contributed plates that comprised three CD4 naive, three CD4 memory, two CD8 naive and one CD8 memory.

Sorted subsets were amplified in replicate PCRs using around 220 ng DNA, approximately 30,000 T cell genomes. The assay was immunoSEQ multiplex PCR, and TCRdb's table has in-frame clones only and misses some. The sample holds around 2.1 million clones, 93% seen once. Naive CD8 cells, CD45RO-negative and positively selected for CCR7, excluded terminally differentiated effector memory CD45RA+ cells. Concerning this clone: The target antigen is unknown.

Notes on the study in general: The study found lower generation probabilities in non-shared clonotypes than in those shared by all four donors.

This clonotype was obtained from a man aged 18 to 35 in good health. Some clones in this sample may be carry-over from other donors' samples. The sequencing sample was made of naive CD8+ T cells from PBMCs.

The CDR3: CASSASRGSTEAFF. The DNA for the CDR3 is TGTGCCAGCAGCGCAAGCAGGGGGAGCACTGAAGCTTTCTTT. The rearrangement links TRBV9 to TRBJ1-1; 7 nucleotides agree with TRBD1. This CDR3 is built from 14 residues. Germline-derived CDR1 and CDR2 are SGDLS and YYNGEE. J lost 4 bases, V lost 3 bases, and 6 bases had no gene match.